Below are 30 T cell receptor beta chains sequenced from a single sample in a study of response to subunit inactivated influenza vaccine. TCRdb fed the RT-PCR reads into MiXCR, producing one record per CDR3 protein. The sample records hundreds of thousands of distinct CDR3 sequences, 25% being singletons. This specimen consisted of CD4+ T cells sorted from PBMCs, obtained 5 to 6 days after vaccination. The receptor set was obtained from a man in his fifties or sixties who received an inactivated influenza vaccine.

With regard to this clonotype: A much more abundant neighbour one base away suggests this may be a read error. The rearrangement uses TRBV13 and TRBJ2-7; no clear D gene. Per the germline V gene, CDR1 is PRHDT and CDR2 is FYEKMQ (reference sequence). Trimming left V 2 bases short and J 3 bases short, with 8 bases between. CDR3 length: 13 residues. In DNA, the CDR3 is TGTGCCAGCAGCTTAACTTACGGCTACGAGCAGTACTTC. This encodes CASSLTYGYEQYF.

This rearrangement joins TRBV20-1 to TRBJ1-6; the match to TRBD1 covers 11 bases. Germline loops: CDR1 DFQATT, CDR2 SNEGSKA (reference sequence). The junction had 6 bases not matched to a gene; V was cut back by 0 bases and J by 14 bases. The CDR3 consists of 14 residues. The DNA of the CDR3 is TGCAGTGCTAGAGATATGGGACAGGGGGAGGCCCTCCACTTT. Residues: CSARDMGQGEALHF.

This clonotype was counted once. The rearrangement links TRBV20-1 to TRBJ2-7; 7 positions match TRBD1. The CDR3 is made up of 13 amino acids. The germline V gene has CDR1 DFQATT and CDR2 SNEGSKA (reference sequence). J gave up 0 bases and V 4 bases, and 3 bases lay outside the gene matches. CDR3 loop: CSAKTGSSYEQYF. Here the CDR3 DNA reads TGCAGTGCTAAGACAGGGAGCTCCTACGAGCAGTACTTC.

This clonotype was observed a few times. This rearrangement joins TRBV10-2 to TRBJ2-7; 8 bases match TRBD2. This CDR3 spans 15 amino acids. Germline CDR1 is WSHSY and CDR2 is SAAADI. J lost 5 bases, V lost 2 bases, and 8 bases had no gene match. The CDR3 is CASSEASSGFNEQYF. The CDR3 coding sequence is TGCGCCAGCAGTGAGGCGTCTAGCGGGTTCAACGAGCAGTACTTC.

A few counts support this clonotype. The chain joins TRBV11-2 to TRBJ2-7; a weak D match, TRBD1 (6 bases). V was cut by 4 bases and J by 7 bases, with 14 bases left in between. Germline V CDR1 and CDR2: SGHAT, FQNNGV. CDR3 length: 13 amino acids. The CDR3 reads CASSSGGEGEQYF. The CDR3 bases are TGTGCCAGCAGCTCTGGGGGCGAGGGGGAGCAGTACTTC.

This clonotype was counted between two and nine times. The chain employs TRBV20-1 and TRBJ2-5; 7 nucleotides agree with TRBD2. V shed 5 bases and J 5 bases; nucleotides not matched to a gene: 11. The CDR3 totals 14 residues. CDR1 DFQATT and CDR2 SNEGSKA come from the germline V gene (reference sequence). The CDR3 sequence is CSAGEGTTRETQYF. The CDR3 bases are TGCAGTGCTGGGGAAGGGACTACTAGGGAGACCCAGTACTTC.

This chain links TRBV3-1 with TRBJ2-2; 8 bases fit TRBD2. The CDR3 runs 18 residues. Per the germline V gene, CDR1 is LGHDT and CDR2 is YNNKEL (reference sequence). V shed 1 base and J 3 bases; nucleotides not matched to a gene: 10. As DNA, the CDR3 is TGTGCCAGCAGCCAAGCCAGCCTTAGCGGGATTCACACCGGGGAGCTGTTTTTT. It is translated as CASSQASLSGIHTGELFF.

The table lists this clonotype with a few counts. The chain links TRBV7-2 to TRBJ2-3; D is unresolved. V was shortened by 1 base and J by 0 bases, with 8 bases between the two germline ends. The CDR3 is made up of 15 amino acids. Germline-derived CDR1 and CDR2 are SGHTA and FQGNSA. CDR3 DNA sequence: TGTGCCAGCAGCTTAGTTCTTTGGAGCACAGATACGCAGTATTTT. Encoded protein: CASSLVLWSTDTQYF.

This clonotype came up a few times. CDR3 DNA sequence: TGTGCCAGCAGCGTCTCTGTAAGCGGGAGTAGTAAGAATGAGCAGTTCTTC. This encodes CASSVSVSGSSKNEQFF. This chain joins TRBV9 and TRBJ2-1, with 8 bases fitting TRBD2. Germline CDR1 reads SGDLS; CDR2 reads YYNGEE. The J segment lost 7 bases and the V segment lost 2 bases, leaving 14 bases of the junction unmatched. The CDR3 has 17 residues.

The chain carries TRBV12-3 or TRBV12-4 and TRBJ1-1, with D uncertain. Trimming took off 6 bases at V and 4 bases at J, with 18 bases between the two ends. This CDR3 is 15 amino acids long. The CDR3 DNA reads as TGTGCCAGCAGGGAAACGAGGCAGGCGATCACTGAAGCTTTCTTT. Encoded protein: CASRETRQAITEAFF.

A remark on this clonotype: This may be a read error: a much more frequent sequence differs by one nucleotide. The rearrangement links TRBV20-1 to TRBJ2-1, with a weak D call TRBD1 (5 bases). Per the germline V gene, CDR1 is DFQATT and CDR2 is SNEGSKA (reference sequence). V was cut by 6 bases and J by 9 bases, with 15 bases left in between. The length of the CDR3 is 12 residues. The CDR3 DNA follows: TGCAGTGCCACAGGCCCGTCCGTTGAGCAGTTCTTC. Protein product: CSATGPSVEQFF.

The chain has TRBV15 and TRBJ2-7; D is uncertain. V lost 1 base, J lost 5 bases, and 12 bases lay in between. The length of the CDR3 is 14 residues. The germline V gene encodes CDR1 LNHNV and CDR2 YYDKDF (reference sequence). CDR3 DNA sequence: TGTGCCACCAGCAGAGTTTCGCGGACGGACGAGCAGTACTTC. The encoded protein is CATSRVSRTDEQYF.

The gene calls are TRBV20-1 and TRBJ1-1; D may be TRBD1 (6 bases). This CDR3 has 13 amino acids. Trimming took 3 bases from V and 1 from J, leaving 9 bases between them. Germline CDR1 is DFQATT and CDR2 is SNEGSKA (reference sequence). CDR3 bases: TGCAGTGCTAGCCGGGACAAGAACACTGAAGCTTTCTTT. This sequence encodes CSASRDKNTEAFF.

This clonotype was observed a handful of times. The CDR3 DNA reads as TGCGCCAGCAGCCAGGGAATGGGCCCAGATACGCAGTATTTT. This codes for CASSQGMGPDTQYF. The rearrangement joins TRBV10-1 to TRBJ2-3; the D gene is possibly TRBD1 (5 bases). V was trimmed by 6 bases and J by 4 bases, leaving 14 bases between them. Germline V CDR1 and CDR2: WNHNN, SYGVQD (reference sequence). The CDR3 spans 14 residues.

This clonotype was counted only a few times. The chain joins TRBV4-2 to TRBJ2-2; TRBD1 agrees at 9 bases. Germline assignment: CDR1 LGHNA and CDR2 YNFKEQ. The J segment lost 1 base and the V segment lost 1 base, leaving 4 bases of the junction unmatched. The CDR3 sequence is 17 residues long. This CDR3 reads CASSQVPGQGNTGELFF. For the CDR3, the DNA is TGTGCCAGCAGCCAAGTACCGGGACAGGGGAACACCGGGGAGCTGTTTTTT.

The chain's CDR3 is CASSPGTSGSDTQYF. CDR3 bases: TGTGCCAGCAGTCCCGGGACTAGCGGGAGCGATACGCAGTATTTT. The chain recombines TRBV6-2 or TRBV6-3 with TRBJ2-3; 14 bases agree with TRBD2. This CDR3 is 15 amino acids long. The germline V gene encodes CDR1 MNHEY and CDR2 SVGEGT. The ends lost 5 bases at V and 6 bases at J; junction bases unmatched: 4.

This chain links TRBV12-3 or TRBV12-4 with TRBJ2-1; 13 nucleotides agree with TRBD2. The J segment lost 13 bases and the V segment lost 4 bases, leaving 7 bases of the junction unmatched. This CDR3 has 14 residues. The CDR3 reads CASSSGTSGTKQFF. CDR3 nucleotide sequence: TGTGCCAGCAGTTCCGGGACTAGCGGGACAAAACAGTTCTTC.

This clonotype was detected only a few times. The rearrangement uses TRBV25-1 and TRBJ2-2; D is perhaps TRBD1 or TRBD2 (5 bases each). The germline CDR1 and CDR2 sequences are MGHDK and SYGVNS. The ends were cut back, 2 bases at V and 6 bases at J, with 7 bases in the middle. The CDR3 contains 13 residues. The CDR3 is CASSELGAGELFF. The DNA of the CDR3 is TGTGCCAGCAGTGAACTGGGGGCCGGGGAGCTGTTTTTT.

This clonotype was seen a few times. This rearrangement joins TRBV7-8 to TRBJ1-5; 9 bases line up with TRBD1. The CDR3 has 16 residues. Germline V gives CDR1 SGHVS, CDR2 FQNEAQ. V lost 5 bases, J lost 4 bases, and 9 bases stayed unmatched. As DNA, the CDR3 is TGTGCCAGCAGCCCGAACCCAGGACAGGGGAATCAGCCCCAGCATTTT. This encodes CASSPNPGQGNQPQHF.

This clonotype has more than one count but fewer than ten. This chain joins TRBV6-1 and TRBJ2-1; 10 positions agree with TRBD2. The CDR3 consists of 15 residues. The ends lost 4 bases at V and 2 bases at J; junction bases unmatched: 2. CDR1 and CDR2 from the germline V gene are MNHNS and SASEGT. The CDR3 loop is CASSALAGAYNEQFF. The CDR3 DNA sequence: TGTGCCAGCAGTGCGCTAGCGGGGGCCTACAATGAGCAGTTCTTC.

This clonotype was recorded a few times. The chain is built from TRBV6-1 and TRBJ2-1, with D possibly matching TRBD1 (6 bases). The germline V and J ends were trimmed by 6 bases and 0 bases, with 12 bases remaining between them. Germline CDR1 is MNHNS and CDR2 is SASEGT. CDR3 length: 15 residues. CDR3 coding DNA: TGTGCCAGCAGCAATACAGGGAGCTCCTACAATGAGCAGTTCTTC. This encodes CASSNTGSSYNEQFF.

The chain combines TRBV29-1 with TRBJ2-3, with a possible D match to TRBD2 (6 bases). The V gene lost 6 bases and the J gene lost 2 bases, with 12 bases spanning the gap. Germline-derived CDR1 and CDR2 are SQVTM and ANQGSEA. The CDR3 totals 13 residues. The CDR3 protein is CSVDWDFTDTQYF. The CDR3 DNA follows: TGCAGCGTCGATTGGGACTTCACAGATACGCAGTATTTT.

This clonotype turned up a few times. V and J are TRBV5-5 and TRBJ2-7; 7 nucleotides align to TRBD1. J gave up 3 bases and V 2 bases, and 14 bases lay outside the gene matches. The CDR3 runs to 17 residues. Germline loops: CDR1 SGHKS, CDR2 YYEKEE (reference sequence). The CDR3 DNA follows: TGTGCCAGCAGCTTTCGGACAGGACCCATCTCATTCTACGAGCAGTACTTC. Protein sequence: CASSFRTGPISFYEQYF.

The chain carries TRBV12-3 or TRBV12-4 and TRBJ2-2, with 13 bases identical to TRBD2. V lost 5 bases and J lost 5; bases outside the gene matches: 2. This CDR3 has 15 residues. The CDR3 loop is CASSRGLAGTGELFF. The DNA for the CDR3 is TGTGCCAGCAGTAGGGGACTAGCGGGGACCGGGGAGCTGTTTTTT.

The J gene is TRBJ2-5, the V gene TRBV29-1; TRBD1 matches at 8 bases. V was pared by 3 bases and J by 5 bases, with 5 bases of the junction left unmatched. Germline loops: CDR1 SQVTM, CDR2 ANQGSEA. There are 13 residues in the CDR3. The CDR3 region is CSVDRGPGETQYF. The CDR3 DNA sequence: TGCAGCGTTGACAGGGGGCCGGGGGAGACCCAGTACTTC.

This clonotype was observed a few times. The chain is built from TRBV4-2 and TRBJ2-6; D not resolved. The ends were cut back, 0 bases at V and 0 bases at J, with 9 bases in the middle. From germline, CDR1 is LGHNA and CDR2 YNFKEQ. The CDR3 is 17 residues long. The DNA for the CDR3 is TGTGCCAGCAGCCAAGATTTAAGGTCCTCTGGGGCCAACGTCCTGACTTTC. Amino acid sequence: CASSQDLRSSGANVLTF.

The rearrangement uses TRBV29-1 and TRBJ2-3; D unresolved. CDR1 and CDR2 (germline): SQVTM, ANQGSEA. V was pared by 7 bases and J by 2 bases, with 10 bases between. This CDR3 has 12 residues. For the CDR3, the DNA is TGCAGCGAGACTGGGCTCACAGATACGCAGTATTTT. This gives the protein CSETGLTDTQYF.

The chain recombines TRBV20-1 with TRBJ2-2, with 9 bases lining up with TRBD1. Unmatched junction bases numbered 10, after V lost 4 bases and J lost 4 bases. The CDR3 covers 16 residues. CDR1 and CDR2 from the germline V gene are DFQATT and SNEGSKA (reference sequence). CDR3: CSATPWTGAFTGELFF. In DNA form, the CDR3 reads TGCAGTGCTACCCCATGGACAGGGGCGTTCACCGGGGAGCTGTTTTTT.

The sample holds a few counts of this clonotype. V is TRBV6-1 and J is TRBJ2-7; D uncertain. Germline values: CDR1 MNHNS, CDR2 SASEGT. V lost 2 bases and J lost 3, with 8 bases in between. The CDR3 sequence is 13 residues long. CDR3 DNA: TGTGCCAGCAGTGAACGGGCTAGCTACGAGCAGTACTTC. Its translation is CASSERASYEQYF.

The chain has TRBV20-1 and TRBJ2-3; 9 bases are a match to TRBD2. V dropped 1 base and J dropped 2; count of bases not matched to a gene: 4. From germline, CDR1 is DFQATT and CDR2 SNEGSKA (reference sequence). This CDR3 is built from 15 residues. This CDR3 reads CSARATSGITDTQYF. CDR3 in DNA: TGCAGTGCTAGAGCGACTAGCGGTATCACAGATACGCAGTATTTT.